This entry concerns a single T cell receptor (beta chain). A junction boundary mismatches the germline segment, possibly from a read error. TCRdb used MiXCR to reprocess the RT-PCR reads, holding one entry per CDR3 protein. The table has 400,000 to 650,000 distinct CDR3 sequences, around 7.9% seen once; the top ten hold around 13%. The CDR3 is 12 amino acids. Germline values: CDR1 LGHNA, CDR2 YNFKEQ. This entry comes from a study of response to subunit inactivated influenza vaccine. Sequenced here: PBMCs from blood, sampled around 25 months after vaccination. The origin of this receptor is a man between 50 and 69 years old who received an inactivated influenza vaccine. The chain links TRBV4-2 to TRBJ1-1; D call uncertain. In nucleotides, the CDR3 is TGTGCCAGCAGCCAAGAGTCGGGCCCCCGGATCTTT. This gives the protein CASSQESGPRIF.